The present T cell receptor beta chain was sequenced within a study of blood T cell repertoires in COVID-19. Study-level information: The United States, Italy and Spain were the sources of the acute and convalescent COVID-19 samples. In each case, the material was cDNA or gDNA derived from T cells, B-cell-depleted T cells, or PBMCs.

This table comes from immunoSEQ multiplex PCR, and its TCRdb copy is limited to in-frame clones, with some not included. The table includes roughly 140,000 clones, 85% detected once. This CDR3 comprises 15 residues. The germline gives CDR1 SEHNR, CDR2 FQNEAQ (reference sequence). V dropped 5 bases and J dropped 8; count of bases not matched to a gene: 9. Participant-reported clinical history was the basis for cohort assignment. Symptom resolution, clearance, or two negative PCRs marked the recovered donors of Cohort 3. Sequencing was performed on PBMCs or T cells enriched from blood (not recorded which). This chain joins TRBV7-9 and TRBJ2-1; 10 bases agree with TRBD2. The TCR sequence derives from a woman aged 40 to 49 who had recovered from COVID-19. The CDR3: CASSHGASGSHEQFF. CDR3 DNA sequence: TGTGCCAGCAGCCACGGGGCTAGCGGGAGTCATGAGCAGTTCTTC.